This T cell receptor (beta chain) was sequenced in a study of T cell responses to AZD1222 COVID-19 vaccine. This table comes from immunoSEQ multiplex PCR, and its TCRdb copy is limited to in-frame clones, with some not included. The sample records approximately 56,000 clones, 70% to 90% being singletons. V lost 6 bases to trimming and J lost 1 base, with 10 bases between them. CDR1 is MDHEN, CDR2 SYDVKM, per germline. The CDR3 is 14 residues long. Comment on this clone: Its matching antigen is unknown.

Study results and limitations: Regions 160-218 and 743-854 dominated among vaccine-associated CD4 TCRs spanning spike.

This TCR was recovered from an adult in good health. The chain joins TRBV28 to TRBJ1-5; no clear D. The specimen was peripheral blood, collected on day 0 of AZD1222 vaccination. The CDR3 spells CASRNFVSNQPQHF. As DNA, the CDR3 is TGTGCCAGCAGAAACTTTGTCAGCAATCAGCCCCAGCATTTT.